The rows below give T cell receptor beta chains drawn from one sample of a study of identical twins. TCRdb redid the calling of the 5' RACE reads with MiXCR, one entry per CDR3 protein. The sample contains approximately 700,000 distinct CDR3 sequences, roughly 20% of which appear only once. These records were also assigned to another study, of T cells expressing NK-cell markers.

Material: PBMCs. The source of these receptors is a woman aged 18-29 years in good health. Each CDR3 is given with its conserved first and last residue. Fields, in order: clone size, D gene, V gene, CDR3 length, J gene, CDR3 protein, CDR3 DNA. The D gene is left open where the match is weak. Clone size is not always given. Where it is, it says once, few, many or a class for expanded clones.

>.|.|TRBV5-6|12|TRBJ2-1
CASSSGYHEQFF
TGTGCCAGCAGCTCAGGGTACCATGAGCAGTTCTTC
>.|.|TRBV30|16|TRBJ2-1
CAWSSQGGLSYNEQFF
TGTGCCTGGAGTTCTCAGGGGGGTCTCTCCTACAATGAGCAGTTCTTC
>.|.|TRBV27|14|TRBJ2-1
CASSSTTSNNEQFF
TGTGCCAGCAGTTCCACGACTAGTAACAATGAGCAGTTCTTC
>many|.|TRBV3-1|14|TRBJ1-6
CASSQGQLNSPLHF
TGTGCCAGCAGCCAAGGACAGCTCAATTCACCCCTCCACTTT
>few|TRBD1|TRBV29-1|14|TRBJ2-7
CSVVGTQGNYEQYF
TGCAGCGTTGTGGGGACACAGGGGAACTACGAGCAGTACTTC
>.|.|TRBV7-6|12|TRBJ1-5
CASSSPGQPQHF
TGTGCCAGCAGCTCCCCCGGTCAGCCCCAGCATTTT
>few|.|TRBV6-2/TRBV6-3|14|TRBJ1-2
CASSYEMVRYGYTF
TGTGCCAGCAGTTATGAGATGGTCCGCTATGGCTACACCTTC
>.|.|TRBV7-9|15|TRBJ1-4
CASSQIQGTNEKLFF
TGTGCCAGCAGCCAAATTCAGGGAACTAATGAAAAACTGTTTTTT
>.|.|TRBV4-2|13|TRBJ2-4
CASSPDPLGIQYF
TGTGCCAGCAGCCCGGACCCACTTGGGATTCAGTACTTC
>.|TRBD2|TRBV7-2|14|TRBJ2-1
CASSPGLGTGEQFF
TGTGCCAGCAGCCCGGGACTAGGAACGGGTGAGCAGTTCTTC
>.|.|TRBV7-9|12|TRBJ2-5
CASSISGETQYF
TGTGCCAGCAGCATTTCAGGAGAGACCCAGTACTTC
>.|TRBD1|TRBV7-6|15|TRBJ2-5
CASRDAAGGDETQYF
TGTGCCAGCAGAGACGCGGCAGGGGGCGATGAGACCCAGTACTTC
>.|TRBD2|TRBV20-1|14|TRBJ2-7
CSAGGRGVAGEQYF
TGCAGTGCTGGGGGGAGGGGAGTTGCCGGAGAGCAGTACTTC
>.|TRBD1|TRBV5-1|14|TRBJ1-1
CASSNRGENTEAFF
TGCGCCAGCAGCAACAGGGGCGAGAACACTGAAGCTTTCTTT
>few|TRBD2|TRBV7-3|16|TRBJ2-3
CASSFSLGGEADTQYF
TGTGCCAGCAGCTTCTCTCTTGGGGGGGAGGCAGATACGCAGTATTTT
>many|.|TRBV20-1|14|TRBJ2-7
CSAARGSRPYEQYF
TGCAGTGCAGCTAGGGGGTCAAGGCCCTACGAGCAGTACTTC
>.|TRBD1|TRBV20-1|13|TRBJ1-2
CRATGTGKYGYTF
TGCAGGGCAACCGGGACAGGGAAGTATGGCTACACCTTC
>few|.|TRBV10-3|15|TRBJ2-2
CAITRQQLNTGELFF
TGTGCCATCACCCGACAGCAGTTGAACACCGGGGAGCTGTTTTTT
>.|TRBD1|TRBV6-5|16|TRBJ2-7
CASSYYPGQPSYEQYF
TGTGCCAGCAGTTATTACCCGGGACAGCCATCCTACGAGCAGTACTTC
>few|.|TRBV12-5|16|TRBJ1-5
CASGLVPTESNQPQHF
TGTGCTAGTGGTTTGGTACCCACCGAGAGCAATCAGCCCCAGCATTTT
>.|TRBD1|TRBV6-1|15|TRBJ1-1
CASSDENRGHTEAFF
TGTGCCAGCAGTGACGAGAACAGGGGGCACACTGAAGCTTTCTTT
>.|.|TRBV7-9|12|TRBJ2-7
CASSFISHEQYF
TGTGCCAGCAGCTTCATATCCCACGAGCAGTACTTC
>many|.|TRBV9|17|TRBJ1-5
CASSKSGNIDGNQPQHF
TGTGCCAGCAGCAAATCAGGGAACATCGATGGCAATCAGCCCCAGCATTTT
>.|.|TRBV18|14|TRBJ1-2
CASSPGRQGSGYTF
TGTGCCAGCTCACCTGGCCGGCAGGGAAGCGGCTACACCTTC
>.|.|TRBV7-9|13|TRBJ2-7
CASTSKVGDEQYF
TGTGCCAGCACCTCAAAGGTGGGCGACGAGCAGTACTTC
>.|.|TRBV12-3/TRBV12-4|12|TRBJ1-2
CASKRLNYGYTF
TGTGCCAGCAAAAGGCTGAACTATGGCTACACCTTC
>.|.|TRBV5-1|15|TRBJ2-7
CASSPVPQGSYEQYF
TGCGCCAGCAGCCCCGTCCCACAGGGTAGCTACGAGCAGTACTTC
>.|.|TRBV13|14|TRBJ1-1
CASSFPLKNTEAFF
TGTGCCAGCAGTTTTCCGTTAAAGAACACTGAAGCTTTCTTT
>many|.|TRBV7-9|14|TRBJ2-5
CASSLVSGQETQYF
TGTGCCAGCAGCTTAGTAAGCGGCCAAGAGACCCAGTACTTC
>.|TRBD1|TRBV4-2|15|TRBJ2-5
CASSPLQGAEETQYF
TGTGCCAGCAGCCCCTTACAGGGGGCAGAAGAGACCCAGTACTTC
>few|TRBD1|TRBV20-1|14|TRBJ1-2
CSARKTGTNYGYTF
TGCAGTGCTAGAAAGACAGGGACCAACTATGGCTACACCTTC
>few|TRBD1|TRBV7-8|16|TRBJ1-1
CASSLRQGGGNTEAFF
TGTGCCAGCAGCTTAAGACAGGGAGGAGGGAACACTGAAGCTTTCTTT
>few|.|TRBV20-1|12|TRBJ2-7
CSAEGDSIEQYF
TGCAGTGCTGAAGGGGACTCGATCGAGCAGTACTTC
>few|TRBD2|TRBV29-1|17|TRBJ2-1
CSVERLAGLNSYNEQFF
TGCAGCGTTGAAAGACTAGCGGGACTCAACTCCTACAATGAGCAGTTCTTC
>.|.|TRBV20-1|12|TRBJ1-2
CSANEGGYGYTF
TGCAGTGCTAATGAGGGGGGATACGGCTACACCTTC
>many|.|TRBV12-3/TRBV12-4|12|TRBJ2-3
CASTPFTDTQYF
TGTGCCAGCACCCCTTTCACAGATACGCAGTATTTT
>.|.|TRBV6-2/TRBV6-3|15|TRBJ2-3
CASSYSATWGDTQYF
TGTGCCAGCAGTTACTCGGCTACATGGGGTGATACGCAGTATTTT
>.|TRBD2|TRBV5-1|16|TRBJ2-3
CASSLELAVNTDTQYF
TGCGCCAGCAGCTTGGAACTAGCGGTGAATACAGATACGCAGTATTTT
>.|TRBD2|TRBV5-1|15|TRBJ2-5
CASSLGGTSEETQYF
TGCGCCAGCAGCTTGGGTGGGACTAGCGAAGAGACCCAGTACTTC
>.|TRBD1|TRBV25-1|18|TRBJ2-2
CASSQDRGLLVNTGELFF
TGTGCCAGCAGCCAGGACAGGGGCCTTCTTGTAAACACCGGGGAGCTGTTTTTT
>.|.|TRBV11-2|14|TRBJ2-1
CASSSWGGGDEQFF
TGTGCCAGCAGCTCCTGGGGAGGGGGGGATGAGCAGTTCTTC
>.|TRBD2|TRBV15|14|TRBJ2-3
CATRERGRSDTQYF
TGTGCCACCAGGGAGCGGGGGCGGTCAGATACGCAGTATTTT
>.|.|TRBV29-1|12|TRBJ2-7
CSVAKAGYEQYF
TGCAGCGTTGCGAAGGCTGGCTACGAGCAGTACTTC
>once|.|TRBV5-6|15|TRBJ2-5
CASSLFGGLQETQYF
TGTGCCAGCAGCTTGTTCGGTGGACTTCAAGAGACCCAGTACTTC
>few|.|TRBV11-2|13|TRBJ2-5
CASSRSLTETQYF
TGTGCCAGCAGCCGAAGCTTGACGGAGACCCAGTACTTC
>many|TRBD1|TRBV7-8|13|TRBJ2-7
CASSWKTGFEQYF
TGTGCCAGCAGCTGGAAGACAGGGTTCGAGCAGTACTTC
>few|TRBD1|TRBV20-1|14|TRBJ2-2
CSASRDSGSGELFF
TGCAGTGCTTCCCGGGACAGCGGTTCCGGGGAGCTGTTTTTT
>.|.|TRBV7-8|14|TRBJ2-1
CASSLGSFYNEQFF
TGTGCCAGCAGCTTAGGTTCCTTCTACAATGAGCAGTTCTTC
>few|.|TRBV7-2|13|TRBJ1-6
CASKRTRDSPLHF
TGTGCCAGCAAGAGGACAAGGGATTCACCCCTCCACTTT
>.|.|TRBV5-1|12|TRBJ2-7
CASSPASSEQYF
TGCGCCAGCAGCCCTGCTAGTTCCGAGCAGTACTTC
>few|.|TRBV7-9|16|TRBJ2-3
CASSLGVTARTDTQYF
TGTGCCAGCAGCTTAGGGGTGACGGCCCGCACAGATACGCAGTATTTT
>few|.|TRBV18|13|TRBJ2-7
CASSVGRYYEQYF
TGTGCCAGCTCCGTTGGCCGCTACTACGAGCAGTACTTC
>few|.|TRBV20-1|11|TRBJ1-4
CSAGVNEKLFF
TGCAGTGCAGGGGTTAATGAAAAACTGTTTTTT
>.|.|TRBV7-9|12|TRBJ2-5
CASTAIQETQYF
TGTGCCAGCACCGCGATCCAAGAGACCCAGTACTTC
>.|.|TRBV18|15|TRBJ2-7
CASSPTANLMLEQYF
TGTGCCAGCTCACCGACGGCCAATCTCATGCTCGAGCAGTACTTC
>few|TRBD2|TRBV10-1|16|TRBJ2-1
CASSPRTGRVDDEQFF
TGCGCCAGCAGCCCAAGGACCGGGAGGGTAGACGATGAGCAGTTCTTC
>many|.|TRBV15|15|TRBJ2-7
CATSTNNGPNYEQYF
TGTGCCACCAGCACAAACAACGGGCCTAACTACGAGCAGTACTTC
>.|.|TRBV5-1|15|TRBJ2-2
CASSFRTENTGELFF
TGCGCCAGCAGCTTTCGGACAGAGAACACCGGGGAGCTGTTTTTT
>.|.|TRBV7-9|17|TRBJ2-2
CASILVVTSANTGELFF
TGTGCCAGCATCCTGGTAGTCACTTCCGCGAACACCGGGGAGCTGTTTTTT